These 30 T cell receptor beta chains were sequenced from one sample in a study of T cells after yellow fever vaccination. TCRdb analysed the 5' RACE reads with MiXCR anew, one entry per CDR3 protein. The sample contains some 260,000 distinct CDR3 sequences, roughly 5% of which appear only once. Sequenced here: CD4+ T cells sorted from PBMCs, sampled on the day of the yellow fever booster vaccination. These receptors all stem from a man between 18 and 29 years old who received the YFV17D yellow fever vaccine.

This clonotype was detected only a few times. This chain links TRBV5-1 with TRBJ1-4, with TRBD1 matching over 8 bases. V lost 1 base to trimming and J lost 8 bases; unmatched junction nucleotides: 4. This CDR3 has 14 residues. Germline-derived CDR1 and CDR2 are SGHRS and YFSETQ. CDR3 residues: CASSLSTGGEKLFF. The CDR3 DNA reads as TGCGCCAGCAGCTTGAGCACAGGGGGAGAAAAACTGTTTTTT.

This chain's CDR3 is CASSIRGTAGETQYF. The CDR3 nucleotides are TGTGCCAGCAGCATAAGAGGGACCGCGGGGGAGACCCAGTACTTC. The chain employs TRBV5-5 and TRBJ2-5; D perhaps matches TRBD2 (6 bases). The ends were cut back, 4 bases at V and 5 bases at J, with 18 bases in the middle. The CDR3 covers 15 residues. Germline V gives CDR1 SGHKS, CDR2 YYEKEE (reference sequence).

J is TRBJ2-5 and V is TRBV5-1; 9 bases fit TRBD1. The CDR3 length is 15 residues. In germline, CDR1 is SGHRS, CDR2 YFSETQ. V trimming: 1 base; J trimming: 5 bases; junction bases outside the gene matches: 6. The chain's CDR3 is CASSLFSGTGETQYF. DNA for the CDR3: TGCGCCAGCAGCTTGTTCTCGGGGACAGGGGAGACCCAGTACTTC.

This clonotype occurred many times. This rearrangement joins TRBV29-1 to TRBJ2-2; D ambiguous. The V end was cut by 5 bases, the J end by 3 bases, with 13 bases between. This CDR3 comprises 14 residues. CDR1 is SQVTM and CDR2 is ANQGSEA in the germline V gene. This CDR3 is CSVRPGLHTGELFF. CDR3 in DNA: TGCAGCGTTCGACCGGGCTTGCACACCGGGGAGCTGTTTTTT.

About this clonotype itself: Since a much larger clone is just one base distant, this may be a read error. The chain carries TRBV12-5 and TRBJ1-1; perhaps TRBD1 as D (6 bases). The CDR3 length is 13 residues. CDR1 and CDR2 (germline): LGHNT, FRNRAP. The CDR3 DNA follows: TGTGCTAGTGGCCACAGGGAGGACACTGTAGCTTTCTTT. Amino acid sequence: CASGHREDTVAFF.

This clonotype was seen a few times. The rearrangement uses TRBV12-3 or TRBV12-4 and TRBJ1-2; 9 positions match TRBD1. V trimming: 4 bases; J trimming: 8 bases; junction bases outside the gene matches: 11. The CDR3 is made up of 15 amino acids. CDR3 nucleotide sequence: TGTGCCAGCAGTTGGGGACAGGGCGGTTACGGAGGCTACACCTTC. Translated, it gives CASSWGQGGYGGYTF.

The sample holds a few counts of this clonotype. V is TRBV6-5 and J is TRBJ2-7, with D possibly being TRBD1 (7 bases). Looked up from germline, CDR1 is MNHEY and CDR2 is SVGAGI. CDR3 size: 14 residues. Between the trimmed V and J ends, which lost 0 bases and 3 bases, there was a span of 9 bases. CDR3 DNA sequence: TGTGCCAGCAGTTACTCTCAGGGGGGCTACGAGCAGTACTTC. Translated: CASSYSQGGYEQYF.

This clonotype was picked up many times. The chain joins TRBV6-2 or TRBV6-3 to TRBJ2-1, with D perhaps matching TRBD1 (6 bases). This CDR3 comprises 17 residues. Per the germline V gene, CDR1 is MNHEY and CDR2 is SVGEGT. V dropped 6 bases and J dropped 2 bases, with 20 bases sitting between them. This CDR3 is CASSRPWGLGAYNEQFF. For the CDR3, the DNA is TGTGCCAGCAGCCGTCCCTGGGGGCTAGGGGCCTACAATGAGCAGTTCTTC.

This clonotype was detected ten times or more. CDR3 DNA: TGTGCCAGCAGCCTGTTTCGGCCGGGGGCCAACGTCCTGACTTTC. This codes for CASSLFRPGANVLTF. The V gene is TRBV11-2, the J gene TRBJ2-6; D is unclear. The V and J ends lost 5 bases and 4 bases respectively, with 12 bases between them. Germline V CDR1 and CDR2: SGHAT, FQNNGV. The CDR3 covers 15 residues. The full variable domain, its missing parts supplied by reference TRBV11-2 and TRBJ2-6, is EAGVAQSPRYKIIEKRQSVAFWCNPISGHATLYWYQQILGQGPKLLIQFQNNGVVDDSQLPKDRFSAERLKGVDSTLKIQPAKLEDSAVYLCASSLFRPGANVLTFGAGSRLTVL.

This clonotype appeared a few times. The chain employs TRBV20-1 and TRBJ2-3; D not resolved. V was pared by 0 bases and J by 4 bases, with 14 bases between. Germline lookup yields CDR1 DFQATT and CDR2 SNEGSKA (reference sequence). The CDR3 has 15 residues. As DNA, the CDR3 is TGCAGTGCTAGAGATCAGAGATCGGGCCCAGATACGCAGTATTTT. Translation gives CSARDQRSGPDTQYF.

This clonotype has only a few counts. The chain joins TRBV20-1 to TRBJ1-5; the match to TRBD1 covers 9 bases. V was clipped by 5 bases and J by 5 bases; unmatched bases: 13. The CDR3 covers 16 residues. Germline loops: CDR1 DFQATT, CDR2 SNEGSKA (reference sequence). CDR3 residues: CSAGDRVLGLHQPQHF. The CDR3 DNA sequence: TGCAGTGCTGGGGACAGGGTACTTGGTCTCCATCAGCCCCAGCATTTT.

This clonotype has a count of ten or more. The genes are TRBV6-6 and TRBJ1-5; unclear D gene. The CDR3 extends over 13 amino acids. V lost 0 bases and J lost 5, with 5 bases in between. Looked up from germline, CDR1 is MNHNY and CDR2 is SVGAGI (reference sequence). The CDR3 spells CASSYSMYQPQHF. CDR3 coding DNA: TGTGCCAGCAGTTACTCGATGTATCAGCCCCAGCATTTT.

This clonotype has just a few counts. One base away lies a much larger clone, so this may be a sequencing read error. The chain carries TRBV14 and TRBJ2-5; D unclear. This CDR3 is built from 12 residues. In germline, CDR1 is SGHDN, CDR2 FVKESK. The V gene lost 2 bases and the J gene lost 5 bases, with 6 bases spanning the gap. DNA for the CDR3: TGTGCCAGCAGCCAAAATAGGGAGACCCAGTACTTC. Translation: CASSQNRETQYF.

The V and J genes are TRBV6-5 and TRBJ2-7, with 10 bases aligning to TRBD1. Germline V gene data show CDR1 as MNHEY and CDR2 as SVGAGI. Trimming removed 8 bases from V and 5 bases from J; junction bases left unmatched: 9. This CDR3 is 14 amino acids long. The CDR3 nucleotides read TGTGCCAGCGGTCCGGGGGACAGGGGCCACGAGCAGTACTTC. Its translation is CASGPGDRGHEQYF.

The chain couples TRBV5-4 to TRBJ1-1, with no clear D. The CDR3 consists of 14 residues. Germline values: CDR1 SGHNT, CDR2 YYREEE (reference sequence). Trimming removed 2 bases from V and 1 base from J, with 9 bases in between. The CDR3 is CASSFRYQNTEAFF. CDR3 nucleotides: TGTGCCAGCAGCTTTCGGTATCAGAACACTGAAGCTTTCTTT.

The J gene is TRBJ1-4, the V gene TRBV4-2; tentatively, D is TRBD1 (5 bases). CDR1 and CDR2 from the germline V gene are LGHNA and YNFKEQ. The V end lost 5 bases, the J end lost 8 bases, and 12 bases lay between the germline ends. The CDR3 contains 13 residues. The CDR3 DNA reads as TGTGCCAGCAGCGGCCCAAACAGGGAAAAACTGTTTTTT. The encoded protein is CASSGPNREKLFF.

The chain employs TRBV4-3 and TRBJ1-1, with 7 nucleotides matching TRBD1. CDR1 LGHNA and CDR2 YSLEER come from the germline V gene. This CDR3 spans 14 amino acids. The J segment lost 3 bases and the V segment lost 1 base, leaving 2 bases of the junction unmatched. CDR3 sequence reads: CASSQVDRDTEAFF. The CDR3, as DNA: TGCGCCAGCAGCCAAGTTGACAGGGACACTGAAGCTTTCTTT.

The chain links TRBV5-4 to TRBJ2-5, with 9 bases aligning to TRBD1. The V segment lost 5 bases and the J segment 5 bases; nucleotides outside the gene matches: 7. Germline values: CDR1 SGHNT, CDR2 YYREEE (reference sequence). CDR3 length: 14 amino acids. CDR3 region: CASSHTGGRETQYF. As DNA, the CDR3 is TGTGCCAGCAGTCACACAGGGGGCCGGGAGACCCAGTACTTC.

J is TRBJ1-5 and V is TRBV12-3 or TRBV12-4; D is unresolved. The ends were cut back, 5 bases at V and 6 bases at J, with 8 bases in the middle. This CDR3 is 12 amino acids long. The CDR3 region has the DNA TGTGCCAGCAGTGGCATGAGTCAGCCCCAGCATTTT. Its protein is CASSGMSQPQHF.

The rearrangement joins TRBV12-3 or TRBV12-4 to TRBJ1-2; D call uncertain. V gave up 2 bases and J gave up 7 bases, with 11 bases separating them. This CDR3 has 13 amino acids. The DNA of the CDR3 is TGTGCCAGCAGTTTACCGCAGGCGAGTGGCTACACCTTC. Its protein is CASSLPQASGYTF.

This rearrangement joins TRBV5-1 to TRBJ1-2, with no clear D. The CDR3 spans 15 residues. The V gene lost 4 bases and the J gene lost 5 bases, with 18 bases spanning the gap. CDR1 is SGHRS, CDR2 YFSETQ, per germline. CDR3 amino acids: CASSPVRREAYGYTF. The DNA for the CDR3 is TGCGCCAGCAGCCCAGTTCGTCGAGAGGCGTATGGCTACACCTTC.

The rearrangement joins TRBV20-1 to TRBJ2-5; TRBD1 aligns across 10 bases. This CDR3 is 14 amino acids long. CDR1 is DFQATT and CDR2 is SNEGSKA in the germline V gene (reference sequence). The V and J ends lost 4 bases and 5 bases, in that order; junction bases with no gene match: 7. CDR3 in amino acids: CSAIRQGARETQYF. The CDR3 DNA is TGCAGTGCTATAAGACAGGGGGCGCGGGAGACCCAGTACTTC.

This clonotype has a count of ten or more. The chain couples TRBV9 to TRBJ2-1; 11 nucleotides match TRBD2. CDR3 length: 16 residues. CDR1 and CDR2 (germline): SGDLS, YYNGEE. The V segment lost 0 bases and the J segment 6 bases; nucleotides outside the gene matches: 5. The CDR3 nucleotides are TGTGCCAGCAGCGTAGGGGTAGCGGGGGGGTTCAATGAGCAGTTCTTC. Translated: CASSVGVAGGFNEQFF. Using reference TRBV9 and TRBJ2-1 for the parts outside the CDR3, the full variable domain is DSGVTQTPKHLITATGQRVTLRCSPRSGDLSVYWYQQSLDQGLQFLIQYYNGEERAKGNILERFSAQQFPDLHSELNLSSLELGDSALYFCASSVGVAGGFNEQFFGPGTRLTVL.

The chain recombines TRBV18 with TRBJ1-6, with D tentatively TRBD1 (6 bases). From germline, CDR1 is KGHSH and CDR2 LQKENI. Trimming left V 6 bases short and J 9 bases short, with 18 bases between. CDR3 length: 15 amino acids. This CDR3 reads CASSRGAGEGSPLHF. The CDR3 DNA follows: TGTGCCAGCTCCCGGGGAGCAGGGGAGGGTTCACCCCTCCACTTT.

This clonotype was observed a few times. The V and J genes are TRBV5-6 and TRBJ2-5; possibly TRBD2 for D (6 bases). Deletions cut 4 bases from V and 3 bases from J, with 13 bases between. Germline V lookup: CDR1 SGHDT, CDR2 YYEEEE. The CDR3 covers 14 residues. The CDR3 nucleotides read TGTGCCAGCAGCCCGGGACTCCACGAAGAGACCCAGTACTTC. This sequence encodes CASSPGLHEETQYF.

This clonotype was observed at least ten times. The chain employs TRBV12-3 or TRBV12-4 and TRBJ2-2; the D is unclear. The V end was cut by 5 bases, the J end by 1 base, with 5 bases between. The CDR3 spans 13 residues. Here the CDR3 DNA reads TGTGCCAGCAGTACTCAGAACACCGGGGAGCTGTTTTTT. Its protein is CASSTQNTGELFF.

This clonotype showed up just a few times. The CDR3 DNA reads TGCGCCACCAGAGGGTCGCCGGGGGAATTCCTTGAAGCTTTCTTT. It yields the protein CATRGSPGEFLEAFF. The gene calls are TRBV5-1 and TRBJ1-1; the D gene is possibly TRBD1 (5 bases). Germline CDR1 SGHRS, CDR2 YFSETQ. The CDR3 extends over 15 amino acids. Trimming stripped 9 bases from V and 7 bases from J, with 25 bases between.

V usage is TRBV20-1 and J usage is TRBJ1-4; 9 bases are a match to TRBD1. CDR1 is DFQATT and CDR2 is SNEGSKA in the germline V gene (reference sequence). The CDR3 is made up of 15 amino acids. V shed 3 bases, J shed 8 bases, and the junction held 10 bases outside the gene matches. The CDR3 bases are TGCAGTGCTAGTGATTCCGGGACAGGGAGAGAAAAACTGTTTTTT. Translation gives CSASDSGTGREKLFF.

This clonotype has only a few counts. V gene TRBV21-1 combines with J gene TRBJ1-6; the D call TRBD1 from the table was never checked on the DNA. TRBV21-1 is annotated as a pseudogene. The CDR3 totals 19 residues. The CDR3 reads CASSKRKEGRSSYNSPLHF. The DNA of the CDR3 is TGTGCCAGCAGCAAACGGAAAGAAGGGCGAAGCTCCTATAATTCACCCCTCCACTTT.

This clonotype was observed at least ten times. The chain combines TRBV6-5 with TRBJ2-7; a weak D match, TRBD2 (6 bases). The CDR3 is made up of 13 amino acids. CDR1 is MNHEY, CDR2 SVGAGI, per germline. Deletions cut 0 bases from V and 6 bases from J, with 9 bases between. CDR3 sequence reads: CASSYSPRGEQYV. The CDR3 bases are TGTGCCAGCAGTTACTCCCCGCGGGGCGAGCAGTACGTC.